The 19 T cell receptor beta chains reported below all come from one sample, sequenced in a study of blood T cell repertoires in COVID-19. TCRdb keeps only in-frame clones here, not all; method: immunoSEQ multiplex PCR. The sample holds about 340,000 clones; about 87% are singletons and the top ten take 6% to 7%. Sequencing was done on a sample of peripheral blood. The receptors originated from a woman in her forties or fifties with COVID-19, enrolled during active disease.

The V and J genes are TRBV4-3 and TRBJ2-1; TRBD2 matches at 8 bases. CDR1 LGHNA and CDR2 YSLEER come from the germline V gene. The V segment lost 0 bases and the J segment 6 bases; nucleotides outside the gene matches: 7. CDR3 length equals 16 residues. The CDR3 protein is CASSQDHAGGRNEQFF. The CDR3 nucleotides read TGCGCCAGCAGCCAAGATCATGCGGGAGGACGCAATGAGCAGTTCTTC.

This sequence joins TRBV7-9 and TRBJ2-1, with 8 nucleotides matching TRBD2. V shed 5 bases, J shed 9 bases, and the junction held 12 bases outside the gene matches. Germline CDR1 and CDR2: SEHNR and FQNEAQ (reference sequence). The CDR3 is made up of 15 amino acids. The chain's CDR3 is CASSPLSSAGGEQFF. In DNA form, the CDR3 reads TGTGCCAGCAGCCCCCTTAGCTCTGCGGGAGGTGAGCAGTTCTTC.

The genes are TRBV7-8 and TRBJ2-2; 7 nucleotides agree with TRBD2. V lost 3 bases, J lost 7 bases, and 8 bases stayed unmatched. Germline values: CDR1 SGHVS, CDR2 FQNEAQ. The CDR3 length is 15 residues. The CDR3 here is CASSLLTSRGGELFF. Written as DNA, the CDR3 is TGTGCCAGCAGCTTGCTGACTAGCCGGGGCGGGGAGCTGTTTTTT. Supplemented by reference TRBV7-8 and TRBJ2-2, the full variable domain reads GAGVSQSPRYKVAKRGQDVALRCDPISGHVSLFWYQQALGQGPEFLTYFQNEAQLDKSGLPSDRFFAERPEGSVSTLKIQRTQQEDSAVYLCASSLLTSRGGELFFGEGSRLTVL.

This chain uses TRBV30 with TRBJ1-1, with TRBD1 identical over 10 bases. The V segment lost 2 bases and the J segment 6 bases; nucleotides outside the gene matches: 6. Germline V gene sequence: CDR1 GTSNPN, CDR2 SVGIG (reference sequence). The CDR3 loop spans 14 amino acids. The chain's CDR3 is CAWSFPGQGSEAFF. The CDR3 DNA sequence: TGTGCCTGGAGTTTCCCGGGACAGGGGTCTGAAGCTTTCTTT.

The rearrangement joins TRBV13 to TRBJ2-3; no definite D call. Looked up from germline, CDR1 is PRHDT and CDR2 is FYEKMQ (reference sequence). V was clipped by 0 bases and J by 4 bases, with 20 bases between them. The CDR3 covers 18 residues. CDR3 amino acids: CASSLGVIPGLGPDTQYF. The CDR3 DNA reads as TGTGCCAGCAGCTTAGGCGTGATACCCGGTCTGGGCCCAGATACGCAGTATTTT. The full variable domain, with the rest looked up from reference TRBV13 and TRBJ2-3, is AAGVIQSPRHLIKEKRETATLKCYPIPRHDTVYWYQQGPGQDPQFLISFYEKMQSDKGSIPDRFSAQQFSDYHSELNMSSLELGDSALYFCASSLGVIPGLGPDTQYFGPGTRLTVL.

This clone was observed many times. This sequence joins TRBV2 and TRBJ2-7; 7 nucleotides align to TRBD1. The CDR3 consists of 13 residues. Germline V gene data show CDR1 as SNHLY and CDR2 as FYNNEI. Germline trimming cut 8 bases from V and 1 base from J; bases unmatched to any gene: 5. The CDR3 nucleotides are TGTGCCAGCGGGACAGTTTTTTCCTACGAGCAGTACTTC. It translates to CASGTVFSYEQYF.

V gene TRBV9 combines with J gene TRBJ2-5; D gene ambiguous. The CDR3 length is 14 residues. Germline loops: CDR1 SGDLS, CDR2 YYNGEE. V was cut by 4 bases and J by 5 bases, with 15 bases left in between. CDR3 residues: CASSPTTTRETQYF. In nucleotides, the CDR3 is TGTGCCAGCAGCCCTACAACTACTCGCGAGACCCAGTACTTC.

V is TRBV19 and J is TRBJ1-1, with 7 bases identical to TRBD1. CDR1 is LNHDA, CDR2 SQIVND, per germline (reference sequence). The CDR3 length is 12 residues. The V gene end was trimmed by 4 bases and the J gene end by 8 bases; junction bases not matched to a gene: 4. CDR3 region: CASSKTGIEAFF. CDR3 DNA: TGTGCCAGTAGTAAGACAGGGATAGAAGCTTTCTTT. The full variable domain, in which reference TRBV19 and TRBJ1-1 provide the parts outside the CDR3, is DGGITQSPKYLFRKEGQNVTLSCEQNLNHDAMYWYRQDPGQGLRLIYYSQIVNDFQKGDIAEGYSVSREKKESFPLTVTSAQKNPTAFYLCASSKTGIEAFFGQGTRLTVV.

The genes are TRBV19 and TRBJ1-3, with 8 bases lining up with TRBD1. This CDR3 region has 14 residues. Germline V gene sequence: CDR1 LNHDA, CDR2 SQIVND (reference sequence). Trimming cost V 6 bases and J 2 bases; bases outside gene matches: 3. CDR3 coding DNA: TGTGCCAGTAGGGCGACAGGGGCTGGAAACACCATATATTTT. Its translation: CASRATGAGNTIYF.

The chain employs TRBV13 and TRBJ1-1; 8 bases agree with TRBD1. The junction had 9 bases not matched to a gene; V was cut back by 5 bases and J by 4 bases. The CDR3 is 15 residues long. CDR1 is PRHDT, CDR2 FYEKMQ, per germline (reference sequence). CDR3 loop: CASSTRTGGGTEAFF. DNA of the CDR3: TGTGCCAGCAGCACCAGAACAGGGGGGGGCACTGAAGCTTTCTTT.

The chain employs TRBV6-2 or TRBV6-3 and TRBJ2-1, with a possible D match to TRBD2 (6 bases). The length of the CDR3 is 14 residues. CDR1 is MNHEY, CDR2 SVGEGT, per germline. Trimming shortened V by 0 bases and J by 7 bases, and 10 bases separated the two germline ends. The CDR3 region is CASSYSGGINEQFF. The DNA for the CDR3 is TGTGCCAGCAGTTACTCAGGCGGGATAAATGAGCAGTTCTTC.

About this clone itself: Other DNA sequences from this sample encode an identical CDR3 as well. The gene calls are TRBV6-5 and TRBJ1-1; 7 bases align to TRBD1. The V gene end was trimmed by 5 bases and the J gene end by 1 base; junction bases not matched to a gene: 1. CDR3 length equals 13 residues. Germline CDR1 and CDR2: MNHEY and SVGAGI. The DNA for the CDR3 is TGTGCCAGCAGTCGGACAGGGAACACTGAAGCTTTCTTT. Its protein product is CASSRTGNTEAFF.

This sequence joins TRBV30 and TRBJ2-7; 7 bases are shared with TRBD1. CDR1 and CDR2 from the germline V gene are GTSNPN and SVGIG (reference sequence). The CDR3 runs 16 residues. V was pared by 1 base and J by 0 bases, with 9 bases of the junction left unmatched. The CDR3 region is CAWSGQGRGSSYEQYF. CDR3 in DNA: TGTGCCTGGAGTGGACAGGGTAGGGGTAGCTCCTACGAGCAGTACTTC.

V usage is TRBV7-9 and J usage is TRBJ2-3; no definite D call. This CDR3 has 12 amino acids. V was pared by 8 bases and J by 3 bases, with 9 bases between. In germline, CDR1 is SEHNR, CDR2 FQNEAQ (reference sequence). The CDR3 sequence: CASSVETDTQYF. The CDR3 DNA reads as TGTGCCAGCTCGGTTGAGACAGATACGCAGTATTTT.

The rearrangement joins TRBV5-1 to TRBJ1-1; 10 nucleotides line up with TRBD1. There are 15 residues in the CDR3. Trimming took 4 bases from V and 1 from J; bases not matched to a gene: 4. Germline V gives CDR1 SGHRS, CDR2 YFSETQ. In DNA, the CDR3 is TGCGCCAGCAGCCGACAGGGGGCAACGAACACTGAAGCTTTCTTT. Encoded protein: CASSRQGATNTEAFF.

The V and J genes are TRBV4-3 and TRBJ2-5; 9 bases are a match to TRBD2. From germline, CDR1 is LGHNA and CDR2 YSLEER. This CDR3 comprises 15 residues. Losses at the gene ends were 0 bases for V and 9 bases for J; bases not matched to a gene: 8. This CDR3 is CASSQEGWAGGAQYF. The CDR3 DNA sequence: TGCGCCAGCAGCCAAGAAGGCTGGGCGGGGGGGGCCCAGTACTTC.

J is TRBJ1-2 and V is TRBV24-1, with 7 bases fitting TRBD1. This CDR3 contains 16 residues. Germline V gene sequence: CDR1 KGHDR, CDR2 SFDVKD. The trim removed 0 bases at V and 2 bases at J, leaving 5 bases unmatched. The CDR3 loop is CATSDLGPTGNYGYTF. The CDR3 coding sequence is TGTGCCACCAGTGATTTGGGTCCGACAGGGAACTATGGCTACACCTTC.

The V and J genes are TRBV3-1 (or the pseudogene TRBV3-2) and TRBJ2-7; 9 nucleotides line up with TRBD2. From germline, CDR1 is LGHDT and CDR2 YNNKEL (reference sequence). There are 16 residues in the CDR3. J was trimmed by 6 bases and V by 4 bases; bases with no gene match: 13. This CDR3 reads CASSPPRGAGGLEQYF. CDR3 coding DNA: TGTGCCAGCAGCCCCCCCCGGGGAGCGGGAGGACTCGAGCAGTACTTC.

Comments on this clone: The identical CDR3 is also encoded by other nucleotide sequences in the sample. This chain links TRBV12-3 or TRBV12-4 with TRBJ1-1, with TRBD1 as a possible D gene (5 bases). The CDR3 has 13 amino acids. The germline V and J ends were trimmed by 1 base and 4 bases, with 7 bases remaining between them. The CDR3 loop is CASSLGGGTEAFF. CDR3 nucleotide sequence: TGTGCCAGCAGTTTAGGGGGGGGCACTGAAGCTTTCTTT.